These T cell receptor beta chains were read from a single sample in a study of blood T cell repertoires in COVID-19. Measured with immunoSEQ multiplex PCR; TCRdb has only the in-frame clones, and not every one. Among roughly 75,000 clones listed, around 67% were seen once. The sequenced sample consisted of peripheral blood. These receptor sequences come from a human donor with acute or convalescent COVID-19. The donor label of this sample is uncertain. The CDR3 runs from the conserved cysteine through the conserved F or W. A D gene is named only where the DNA matches it firmly. Rows may omit the clone size; those that give it use once, few, many or a size class.

DNA: TGTGCCAGCAGCTTGGACCCGACAGGGAATCTGGATGGCTACACCTTC
CDR3: CASSLDPTGNLDGYTF
V: TRBV5-4
size: .
J: TRBJ1-2
D: TRBD1

DNA: TGTGCCAGCAGCCAAATCGCTGGGGGCAGTAGGGAGACCCAGTACTTC
CDR3: CASSQIAGGSRETQYF
V: TRBV3-1/TRBV3-2
size: once
J: TRBJ2-5
D: .

DNA: TGCGCCAGCAGCTTGGCCTCGACAGGCAGATTCCAAGAGACCCAGTACTTC
CDR3: CASSLASTGRFQETQYF
V: TRBV5-1
size: .
J: TRBJ2-5
D: .

DNA: TGCGCCAGCAGCAAGGGAGGGGATAGAAATCAGCCCCAGCATTTT
CDR3: CASSKGGDRNQPQHF
V: TRBV5-1
size: .
J: TRBJ1-5
D: .

DNA: TGTGCCAGCAGCTTATCAGGGGTGAACACTGAAGCTTTCTTT
CDR3: CASSLSGVNTEAFF
V: TRBV11-2
size: once
J: TRBJ1-1
D: .

DNA: TGTGCCAGCAGCCATCGGACTAGCGGGGGGGCCGGGACCCAGTACTTC
CDR3: CASSHRTSGGAGTQYF
V: TRBV3-1/TRBV3-2
size: .
J: TRBJ2-5
D: TRBD2

DNA: TGTGCCAGCAGTGACAGACAGGGTCTCTTGGGGGAGACCCAGTACTTC
CDR3: CASSDRQGLLGETQYF
V: TRBV6-1
size: .
J: TRBJ2-5
D: TRBD1

DNA: TGTGCCGGCAGTTACCGAACAGGGGCCTACACCGGGGAGCTGTTTTTT
CDR3: CAGSYRTGAYTGELFF
V: TRBV6-6
size: once
J: TRBJ2-2
D: TRBD1

DNA: TGTGCCAGCAGTTTGGGACTGAGCGATCAGCCCCAGCATTTT
CDR3: CASSLGLSDQPQHF
V: TRBV5-6
size: .
J: TRBJ1-5
D: .

DNA: TGTGCCACCAGTGCGGGGGTGCACCAAGAGACCCAGTACTTC
CDR3: CATSAGVHQETQYF
V: TRBV24-1
size: .
J: TRBJ2-5
D: .

DNA: TGTGCCAGCAGCGAGACAGATACGCAGTATTTT
CDR3: CASSETDTQYF
V: TRBV13
size: .
J: TRBJ2-3
D: .

DNA: TGCGCCAGCAGCTTGAGCCCAGGGGGCAGAAACTATGGCTACACCTTC
CDR3: CASSLSPGGRNYGYTF
V: TRBV5-1
size: few
J: TRBJ1-2
D: TRBD1

DNA: TGTGCCAGCAGTTTACTCAAAAACATTCAGTACTTC
CDR3: CASSLLKNIQYF
V: TRBV28
size: .
J: TRBJ2-4
D: .

DNA: TGTGCCAGCTCACCACTGGACAGGGGCACAGAGCAGTACTTC
CDR3: CASSPLDRGTEQYF
V: TRBV18
size: .
J: TRBJ2-7
D: TRBD1

DNA: TGTGCCAGCAGCTCGGGGAGGAAGGAGCAGTATTTT
CDR3: CASSSGRKEQYF
V: TRBV5-6
size: .
J: TRBJ2-3
D: .

DNA: TGTGCCAGTGGACGGACAGGGGGACGCGGCACAGATACGCAGTATTTT
CDR3: CASGRTGGRGTDTQYF
V: TRBV19
size: .
J: TRBJ2-3
D: TRBD1

DNA: TGTGCCACCAGCAGAGACCGAGGACTAGCGGGGGGGCCAAAAGATACGCAGTATTTT
CDR3: CATSRDRGLAGGPKDTQYF
V: TRBV15
size: .
J: TRBJ2-3
D: TRBD2

DNA: TGTGCCAGCAGTCAGATAGCGGGAGTAGCTGAGCAGTTCTTC
CDR3: CASSQIAGVAEQFF
V: TRBV7-9
size: .
J: TRBJ2-1
D: TRBD2

DNA: TGTGCCAGCACGGTGGGGGGAAGCTCCTACGAGCAGTACTTC
CDR3: CASTVGGSSYEQYF
V: TRBV28
size: .
J: TRBJ2-7
D: .

DNA: TGTGCCAGCAGGTCGCTCAACAGGGAGGGTGAAAAACTGTTTTTT
CDR3: CASRSLNREGEKLFF
V: TRBV2
size: .
J: TRBJ1-4
D: .

DNA: TGTGCCACCAGTGATCCGGGACAGGGAAACACCGGGGAGCTGTTTTTT
CDR3: CATSDPGQGNTGELFF
V: TRBV24-1
size: .
J: TRBJ2-2
D: TRBD1

DNA: TGTGCCACCGAAGATGAGACAGGGAACACCGGGGAGCTGTTTTTT
CDR3: CATEDETGNTGELFF
V: TRBV24-1
size: .
J: TRBJ2-2
D: .